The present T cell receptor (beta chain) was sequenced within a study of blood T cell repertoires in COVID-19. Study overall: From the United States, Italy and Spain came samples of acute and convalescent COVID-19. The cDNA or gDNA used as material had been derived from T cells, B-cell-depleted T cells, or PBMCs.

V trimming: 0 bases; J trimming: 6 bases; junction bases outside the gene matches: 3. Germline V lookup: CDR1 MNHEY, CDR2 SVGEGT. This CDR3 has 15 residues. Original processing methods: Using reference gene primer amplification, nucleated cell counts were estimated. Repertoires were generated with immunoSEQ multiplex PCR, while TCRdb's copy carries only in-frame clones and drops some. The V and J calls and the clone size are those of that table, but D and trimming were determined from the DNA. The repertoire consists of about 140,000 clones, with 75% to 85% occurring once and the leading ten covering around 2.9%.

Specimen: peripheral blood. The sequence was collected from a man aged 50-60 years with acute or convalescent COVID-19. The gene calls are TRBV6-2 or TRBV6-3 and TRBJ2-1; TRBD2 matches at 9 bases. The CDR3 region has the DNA TGTGCCAGCAGTTACTCGCTAGCGGGGCCCAATGAGCAGTTCTTC. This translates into CASSYSLAGPNEQFF.